This TCR beta chain appears in the sequencing data of a study of blood T cells in healthy people across ages. Regarding the study as a whole: Estimates of total diversity, which came from one million sequenced T cells, were considered to be underestimates.

Details on this clonotype: What it recognizes is unknown.

Total RNA was isolated from each sample in quantities of at least 6 micrograms. This CDR3 region has 17 residues. Looked up from germline, CDR1 is SGHAT and CDR2 is FQNNGV. With V trimmed by 3 bases and J by 0 bases, 3 bases remained unmatched. Sample-barcoded 5' priming and a J-beta primer mix drove a second PCR of 7 to 11 cycles. TCRdb re-derived calls from the 5' RACE reads in MiXCR, one entry per CDR3 protein. The table has just under 550,000 distinct CDR3 sequences, around 24% seen once. This same sample was also part of a study on T cells of mothers and their children. That paper states: There were no persistent microchimeric T cell clones detected.

The clonotype was recovered from a boy between 10 and 17 years old in good health. The sample consisted of blood. This chain uses TRBV11-2 with TRBJ2-1; 12 nucleotides match TRBD2. CDR3 nucleotide sequence: TGTGCCAGCAGCTTTCCGACTAGCGGGAGCTCCTACAATGAGCAGTTCTTC. Translating it yields CASSFPTSGSSYNEQFF.